The present entry profiles one T cell receptor beta chain with its context. Its antigen is unidentified. TCRdb keeps only in-frame clones here, not all; method: immunoSEQ multiplex PCR. The table records roughly 380,000 clones, 92% of them present only once. The source of the sample is a study of Ad26.COV2.S vaccination and SARS-CoV-2 variants. Study-level results: Post-vaccination breadth of spike-specific CD8+ and CD4+ T cell responses was reportedly substantial. Vaccine and placebo groups showed comparable non-spike TCR breadth. The analyses of TCR breadth and depth may have understated the size of total T cell responses.

The receptor was derived from a human donor who had recovered from COVID-19. Material: peripheral blood, obtained after recovery from COVID-19.

In DNA form, the CDR3 reads TGTGCCAGCGGGAAGACAGGAATCTACGAGCAGTACTTC. Its protein product is CASGKTGIYEQYF. This rearrangement joins TRBV14 to TRBJ2-7, with D possibly being TRBD1 (6 bases). V was shortened by 8 bases and J by 3 bases, with 14 bases between the two germline ends. The CDR3 is made up of 13 amino acids. Per the germline V gene, CDR1 is SGHDN and CDR2 is FVKESK.